The source of this TCR beta chain is a study of blood T cells in healthy people across ages. Trimming pared 4 bases from V and 0 bases from J, leaving 12 bases between. The CDR3 is made up of 16 amino acids. The V gene's germline CDR1 is KGHDR and CDR2 SFDVKD. Per-sample yields of isolated PBMCs were at least 6.5 million. This clonotype occurred a few times. PCR was performed a second time for about 7 to 12 cycles using a sample-barcoded 5' primer and a J-beta primer mix. Every individual sample yielded 3 million or more paired-end reads (each containing CDR3). TCRdb used MiXCR to reprocess the 5' RACE reads, holding one entry per CDR3 protein. The sample carries under 2 million distinct CDR3 sequences, approximately 32% recorded once.

The receptor was derived from a woman aged 25-40 years in good health. V usage is TRBV24-1 and J usage is TRBJ1-5; D is unresolved. The material sequenced was blood. CDR3 bases: TGTGCCACCAGTGACCCTAATGGCAATAGCAATCAGCCCCAGCATTTT. Translated, it gives CATSDPNGNSNQPQHF.